This T cell receptor (beta chain) was captured in a study of cytomegalovirus exposure and HLA in healthy donors. PCR used 60 Vbeta primers and 13 Jbeta primers. Here immunoSEQ multiplex PCR was the method, and the copy in TCRdb shows in-frame clones only, minus some. The table has 130,000 to 150,000 clones, more than 75% seen once. Study-wide points: Across donors, sequencing depth was assumed by presence/absence analyses to be roughly uniform.

This clone was found once. Antigen unknown. The origin of this receptor is a woman aged 18-29 years in good health and CMV-seropositive. The sequenced sample was PBMCs.

In nucleotides, the CDR3 is TGTGCCAGCAGATCGAACAGATATAATTCACCCCTCCACTTT. Amino acid sequence: CASRSNRYNSPLHF. J is TRBJ1-6 and V is TRBV11-2, with D unresolved. Germline V gives CDR1 SGHAT, CDR2 FQNNGV. This CDR3 has 14 amino acids. The V and J ends lost 6 bases and 4 bases respectively, with 10 bases between them.